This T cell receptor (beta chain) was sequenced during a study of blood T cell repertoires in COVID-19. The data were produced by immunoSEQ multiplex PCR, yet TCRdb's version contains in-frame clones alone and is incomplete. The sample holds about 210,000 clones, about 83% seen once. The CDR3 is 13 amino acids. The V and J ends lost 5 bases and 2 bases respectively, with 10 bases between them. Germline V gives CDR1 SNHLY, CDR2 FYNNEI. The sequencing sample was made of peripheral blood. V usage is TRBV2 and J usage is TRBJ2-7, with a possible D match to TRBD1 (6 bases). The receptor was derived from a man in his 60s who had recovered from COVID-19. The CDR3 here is CASSRQAPYEQYF. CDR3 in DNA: TGTGCCAGCAGTCGACAGGCCCCCTACGAGCAGTACTTC.